This T cell receptor (beta chain) was recorded in a study of OX40 agonist ivuxolimab in advanced cancers. At the level of the study: Every 2 weeks, ivuxolimab was infused into the patients intravenously at between 0.01 and 10 mg/kg. The diagnoses of dose-escalation patients were hepatocellular carcinoma, melanoma, renal cell or head and neck cancer. Two patients with cutaneous melanoma and one with hepatocellular carcinoma, three in total, showed partial responses. Study findings and constraints: By week 6 at 0.1 to 3.0 mg/kg, blood CD4+ and CD8+ T cells had expanded clonally.

This clone was found once. No antigen is known for it. TCRdb keeps only in-frame clones here, not all; method: immunoSEQ multiplex PCR. The sample has roughly 76,000 clones, around 83% seen once. Germline V gene lookup returns CDR1 KGHSH and CDR2 LQKENI. This CDR3 has 16 residues. V shed 2 bases and J shed 6 bases, with 17 bases lying between them. The receptor comes from an adult with an advanced solid tumor such as melanoma, head and neck, liver or kidney cancer. This rearrangement joins TRBV18 to TRBJ2-1; possibly TRBD1 or TRBD2 for D (5 bases each). The material sequenced was CD4+ or CD8+ T cells sorted from blood, taken in a trial of the OX40 agonist ivuxolimab. The CDR3 coding sequence is TGTGCCAGCTCACCAATCGCAGGGACGTACATCAATGAGCAGTTCTTC. It specifies CASSPIAGTYINEQFF.